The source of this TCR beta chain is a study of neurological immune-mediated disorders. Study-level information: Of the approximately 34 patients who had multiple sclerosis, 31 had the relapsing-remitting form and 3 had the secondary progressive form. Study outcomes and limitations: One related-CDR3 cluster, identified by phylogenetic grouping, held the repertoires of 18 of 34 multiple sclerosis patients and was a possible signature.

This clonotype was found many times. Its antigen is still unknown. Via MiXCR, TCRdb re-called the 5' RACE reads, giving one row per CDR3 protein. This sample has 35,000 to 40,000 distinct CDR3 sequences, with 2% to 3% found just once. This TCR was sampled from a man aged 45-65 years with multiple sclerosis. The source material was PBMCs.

This CDR3 reads CASSNGLAINEQYF. In nucleotides, the CDR3 is TGTGCCAGCAGCAACGGACTAGCCATCAACGAGCAGTACTTC. The V gene is TRBV7-8, the J gene TRBJ2-7; 8 nucleotides match TRBD2. There are 14 residues in the CDR3. Germline lookup yields CDR1 SGHVS and CDR2 FQNEAQ. V shed 5 bases, J shed 5 bases, and the junction held 8 bases outside the gene matches.